The 3 T cell receptor beta chains presented below share a single source sample, sequenced in a study of shared clonotypes between healthy human individuals. Generated by immunoSEQ multiplex PCR, the TCRdb table keeps only in-frame clones and is missing some. The sample has 2 million or so clones, 95% seen once. Sequenced sample: naive CD4+ T cells sorted from blood. Subset defined: CD45RA+ positively selected. Receptor source: a man between 18 and 35 years old in good health.

The V gene is TRBV18, the J gene TRBJ2-3; 8 bases are a match to TRBD1. This CDR3 region has 14 residues. The V gene's germline CDR1 is KGHSH and CDR2 LQKENI. The ends lost 4 bases at V and 3 bases at J; junction bases unmatched: 3. CDR3 residues: CASSRDRGTDTQYF. The CDR3, as DNA: TGTGCCAGCTCACGAGACAGGGGAACAGATACGCAGTATTTT. Full variable domain (rest looked up from reference TRBV18 and TRBJ2-3): NAGVMQNPRHLVRRRGQEARLRCSPMKGHSHVYWYRQLPEEGLKFMVYLQKENIIDESGMPKERFSAEFPKEGPSILRIQQVVRGDSAAYFCASSRDRGTDTQYFGPGTRLTVL.

For this clone: Other nucleotide sequences in the sample specify the same CDR3. The chain recombines TRBV6-1 with TRBJ1-2; D unclear. V was cut by 4 bases and J by 2 bases, with 8 bases left in between. The CDR3 extends over 13 amino acids. Germline loops: CDR1 MNHNS, CDR2 SASEGT. Here the CDR3 reads CASSVDGNYGYTF. CDR3 bases: TGTGCCAGCAGTGTGGACGGCAACTATGGCTACACCTTC.

V and J are TRBV7-9 and TRBJ2-3; 10 bases line up with TRBD2. Germline V CDR1 and CDR2: SEHNR, FQNEAQ (reference sequence). The CDR3 is made up of 18 amino acids. The trim removed 5 bases at V and 0 bases at J, leaving 11 bases unmatched. CDR3 amino acids: CASSPILAGLISTDTQYF. Here the CDR3 DNA reads TGTGCCAGCAGCCCTATACTAGCGGGGCTCATTAGCACAGATACGCAGTATTTT.